This T cell receptor (beta chain) originates from a study of PD-1 blockade in mismatch repair-deficient tumors. Study-wide background: All were previously treated, progressing patients with about 11 mismatch repair-deficient cancer types.

Looked up from germline, CDR1 is SGHKS and CDR2 is YYEKEE (reference sequence). The CDR3 has 18 amino acids. Comment on this clone: The junction does not match germline at one end; this may be a read error.

Profiled with immunoSEQ multiplex PCR; TCRdb holds only in-frame clones, not every one. The table has 100,000 or so clones, 82% seen once. Every patient had mismatch repair deficiency by PCR or immunohistochemistry. Sequenced material: peripheral blood, taken approximately 35 weeks after starting pembrolizumab. The chain recombines TRBV5-5 with TRBJ2-7, with 7 positions matching TRBD1. The clonotype comes from an adult with mismatch repair-deficient cancer. CDR3 protein: CASSLQGQPEVYYYEQYF. CDR3 in DNA: TGTGCAAGCAGCTTGCAGGGACAGCCAGAAGTCTACTACTACGAGCAGTACTTC. The full variable domain, with the rest looked up from reference TRBV5-5 and TRBJ2-7, is DAGVTQSPTHLIKTRGQQVTLRCSPISGHKSVSWYQQVLGQGPQFIFQYYEKEERGRGNFPDRFSARQFPNYSSELNVNALLLGDSALYLCASSLQGQPEVYYYEQYFGPGTRLTVT.